This TCR beta chain was observed in a study of T cell responses to AZD1222 COVID-19 vaccine. Only in-frame clones appear in the TCRdb table, and some are missing; sequencing was by immunoSEQ multiplex PCR. The table lists 90,000 to 150,000 clones, approximately 93% of them singletons, with 4% to 5% in the top ten. There are 13 residues in the CDR3. Germline V gene sequence: CDR1 SGHRS, CDR2 YFSETQ. V lost 0 bases to trimming and J lost 9 bases; unmatched junction nucleotides: 5. About this clone: Its target is not known.

General study results and limits: White British people made up most donors, females outnumbered males, and clonal diversity was possibly underestimated.

This rearrangement joins TRBV5-1 to TRBJ2-5; 7 nucleotides agree with TRBD1. Specimen: peripheral blood, collected on day 0 of AZD1222 vaccination. This TCR was sampled from an adult in good health. Here the CDR3 DNA reads TGCGCCAGCAGCTTGGGACAGGGATGGGCCCAGTACTTC. As protein: CASSLGQGWAQYF.